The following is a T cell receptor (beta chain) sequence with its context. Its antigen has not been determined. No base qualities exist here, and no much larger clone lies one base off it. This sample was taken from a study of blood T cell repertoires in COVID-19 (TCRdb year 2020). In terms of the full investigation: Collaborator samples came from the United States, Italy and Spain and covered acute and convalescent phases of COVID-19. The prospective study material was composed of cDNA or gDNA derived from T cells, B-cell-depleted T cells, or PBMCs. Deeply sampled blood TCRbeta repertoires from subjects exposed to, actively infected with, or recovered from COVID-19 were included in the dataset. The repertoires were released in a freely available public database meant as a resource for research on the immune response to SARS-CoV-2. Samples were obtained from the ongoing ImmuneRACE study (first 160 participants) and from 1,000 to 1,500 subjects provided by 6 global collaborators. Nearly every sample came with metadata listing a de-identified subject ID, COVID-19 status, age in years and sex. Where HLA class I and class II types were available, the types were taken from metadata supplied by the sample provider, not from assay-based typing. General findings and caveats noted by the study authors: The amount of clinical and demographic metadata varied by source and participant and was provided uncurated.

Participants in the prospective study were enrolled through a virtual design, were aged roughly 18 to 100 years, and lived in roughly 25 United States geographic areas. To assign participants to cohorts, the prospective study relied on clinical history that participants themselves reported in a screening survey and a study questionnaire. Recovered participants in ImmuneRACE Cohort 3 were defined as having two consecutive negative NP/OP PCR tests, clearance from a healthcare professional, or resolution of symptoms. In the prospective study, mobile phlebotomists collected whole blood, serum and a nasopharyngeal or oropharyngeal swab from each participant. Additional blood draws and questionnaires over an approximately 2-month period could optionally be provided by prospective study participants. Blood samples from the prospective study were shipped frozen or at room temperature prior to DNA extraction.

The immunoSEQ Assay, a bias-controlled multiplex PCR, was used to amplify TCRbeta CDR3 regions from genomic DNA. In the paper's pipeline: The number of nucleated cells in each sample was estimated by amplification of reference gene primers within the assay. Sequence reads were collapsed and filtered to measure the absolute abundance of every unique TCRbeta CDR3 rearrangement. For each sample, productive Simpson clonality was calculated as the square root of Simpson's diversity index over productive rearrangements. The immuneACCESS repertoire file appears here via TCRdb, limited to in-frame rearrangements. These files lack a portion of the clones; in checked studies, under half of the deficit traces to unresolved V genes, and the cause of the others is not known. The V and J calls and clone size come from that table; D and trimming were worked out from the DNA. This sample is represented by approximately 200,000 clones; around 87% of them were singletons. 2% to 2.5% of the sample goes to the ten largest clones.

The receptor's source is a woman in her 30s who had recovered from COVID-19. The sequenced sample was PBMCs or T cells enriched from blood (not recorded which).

The CDR3 protein sequence reads: CASSQVASKVAYEQYF. Read as DNA, the sequence is TGTGCCAGCAGCCAAGTAGCCTCTAAAGTGGCCTACGAGCAGTACTTC. The chain is encoded by TRBV3-1 (or the pseudogene TRBV3-2) joined to TRBJ2-7; the D segment cannot be called with confidence. The trim is 1 base for V and 2 bases for J, with a gap of 15 bases between the germline ends. The CDR3 starts with the cysteine, ends with the phenylalanine, and has 16 residues. Only the CDR3 DNA is retained, 48 bases long and in frame from the first base. CDR1 and CDR2, per the germline V gene (reference sequence), are LGHDT and YNNKEL.